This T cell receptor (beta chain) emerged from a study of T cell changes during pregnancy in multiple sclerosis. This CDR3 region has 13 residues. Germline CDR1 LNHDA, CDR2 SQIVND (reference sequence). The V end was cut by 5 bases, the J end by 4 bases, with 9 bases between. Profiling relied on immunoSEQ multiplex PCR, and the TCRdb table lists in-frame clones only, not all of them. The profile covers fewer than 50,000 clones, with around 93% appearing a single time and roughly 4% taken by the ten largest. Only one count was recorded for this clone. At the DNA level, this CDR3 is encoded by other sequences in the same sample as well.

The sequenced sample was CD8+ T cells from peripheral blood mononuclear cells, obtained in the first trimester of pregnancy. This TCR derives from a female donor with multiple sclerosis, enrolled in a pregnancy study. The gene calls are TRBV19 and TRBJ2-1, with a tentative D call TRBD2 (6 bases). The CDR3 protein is CASSSGLYNEQFF. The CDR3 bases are TGTGCCAGTAGTTCGGGACTTTACAATGAGCAGTTCTTC.